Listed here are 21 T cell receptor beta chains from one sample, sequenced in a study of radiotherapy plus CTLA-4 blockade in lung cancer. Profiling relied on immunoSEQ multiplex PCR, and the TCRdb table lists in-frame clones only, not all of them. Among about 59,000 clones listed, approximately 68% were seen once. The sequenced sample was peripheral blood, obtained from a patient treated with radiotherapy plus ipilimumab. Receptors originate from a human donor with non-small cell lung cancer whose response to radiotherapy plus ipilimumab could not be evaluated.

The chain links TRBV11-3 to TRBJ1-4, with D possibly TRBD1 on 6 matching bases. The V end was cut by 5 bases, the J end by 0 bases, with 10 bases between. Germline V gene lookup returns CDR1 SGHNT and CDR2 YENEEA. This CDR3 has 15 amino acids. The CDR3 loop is CASSPRTATNEKLFF. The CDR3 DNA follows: TGTGCCAGCAGCCCCCGGACAGCAACTAATGAAAAACTGTTTTTT. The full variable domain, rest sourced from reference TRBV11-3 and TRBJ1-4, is EAGVVQSPRYKIIEKKQPVAFWCNPISGHNTLYWYLQNLGQGPELLIRYENEEAVDDSQLPKDRFSAERLKGVDSTLKIQPAELGDSAVYLCASSPRTATNEKLFFGSGTQLSVL.

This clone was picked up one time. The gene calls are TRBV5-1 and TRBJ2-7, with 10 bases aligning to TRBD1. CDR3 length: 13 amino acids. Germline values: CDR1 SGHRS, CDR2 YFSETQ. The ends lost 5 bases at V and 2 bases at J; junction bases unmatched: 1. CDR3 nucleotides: TGCGCCAGCAGAGGGACAGGGGCCTACGAGCAGTACTTC. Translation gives CASRGTGAYEQYF.

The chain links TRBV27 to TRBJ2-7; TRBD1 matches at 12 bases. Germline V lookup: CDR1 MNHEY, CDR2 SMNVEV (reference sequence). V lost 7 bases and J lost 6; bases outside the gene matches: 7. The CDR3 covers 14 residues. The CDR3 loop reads CASTSGQGAGEQYF. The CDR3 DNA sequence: TGTGCCAGCACCTCGGGACAGGGGGCGGGCGAGCAGTACTTC.

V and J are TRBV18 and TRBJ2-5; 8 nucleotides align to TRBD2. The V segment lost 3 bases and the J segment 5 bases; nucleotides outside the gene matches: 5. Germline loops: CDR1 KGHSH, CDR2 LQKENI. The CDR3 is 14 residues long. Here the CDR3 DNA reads TGTGCCAGCTCACCTCCAGCGGGAGCGGAGACCCAGTACTTC. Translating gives CASSPPAGAETQYF.

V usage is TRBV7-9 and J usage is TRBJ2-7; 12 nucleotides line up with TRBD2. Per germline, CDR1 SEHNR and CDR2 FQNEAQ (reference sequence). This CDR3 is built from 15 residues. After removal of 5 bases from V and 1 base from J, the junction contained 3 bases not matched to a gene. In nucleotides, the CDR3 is TGTGCCAGCAGCCCCGGACTAGCGGGATCCTACGAGCAGTACTTC. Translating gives CASSPGLAGSYEQYF.

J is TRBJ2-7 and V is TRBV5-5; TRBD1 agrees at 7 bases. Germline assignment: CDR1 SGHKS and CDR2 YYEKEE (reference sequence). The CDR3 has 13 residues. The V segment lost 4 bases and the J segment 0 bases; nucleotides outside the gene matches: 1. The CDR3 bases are TGTGCCAGCAGCCAGGGGGTCTCCTACGAGCAGTACTTC. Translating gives CASSQGVSYEQYF.

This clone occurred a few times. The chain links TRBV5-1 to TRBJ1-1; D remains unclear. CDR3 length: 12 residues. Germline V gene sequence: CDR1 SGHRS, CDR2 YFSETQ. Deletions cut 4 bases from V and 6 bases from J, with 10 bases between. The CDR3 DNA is TGCGCCAGCAGCCCCGGGGAGCCTGAAGCTTTCTTT. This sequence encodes CASSPGEPEAFF.

The CDR3 bases are TGTGCCAGCAGTTTCGGGGGGCTGGGAACTGAAGCTTTCTTT. As protein: CASSFGGLGTEAFF. The J gene is TRBJ1-1, the V gene TRBV6-5; maybe TRBD1 (6 bases). The CDR3 loop spans 14 amino acids. Per germline, CDR1 MNHEY and CDR2 SVGAGI. Trimming removed 4 bases at V and 5 bases at J, with 14 bases between.

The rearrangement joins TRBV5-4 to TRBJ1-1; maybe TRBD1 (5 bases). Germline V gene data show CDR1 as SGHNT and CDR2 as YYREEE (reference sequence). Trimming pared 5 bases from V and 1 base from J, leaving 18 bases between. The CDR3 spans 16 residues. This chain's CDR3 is CASRGSSRGGNTEAFF. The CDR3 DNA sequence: TGTGCCAGCAGGGGTTCTTCGAGGGGAGGGAACACTGAAGCTTTCTTT.

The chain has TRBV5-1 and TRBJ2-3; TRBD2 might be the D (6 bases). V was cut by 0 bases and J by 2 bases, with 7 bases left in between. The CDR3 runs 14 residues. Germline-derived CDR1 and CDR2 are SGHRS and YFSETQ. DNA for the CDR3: TGCGCCAGCAGCTTGGGCGGGACCACAGATACGCAGTATTTT. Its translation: CASSLGGTTDTQYF.

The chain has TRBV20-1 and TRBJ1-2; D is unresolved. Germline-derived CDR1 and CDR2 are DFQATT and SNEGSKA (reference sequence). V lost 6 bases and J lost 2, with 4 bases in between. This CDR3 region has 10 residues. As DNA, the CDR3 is TGCAGTGCGCGCAACTATGGCTACACCTTC. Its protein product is CSARNYGYTF.

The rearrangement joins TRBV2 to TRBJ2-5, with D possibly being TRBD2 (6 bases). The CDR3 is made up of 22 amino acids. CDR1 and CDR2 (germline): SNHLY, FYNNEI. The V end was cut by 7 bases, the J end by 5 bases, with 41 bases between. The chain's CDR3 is CASNEPVGEEGHGGPWGETQYF. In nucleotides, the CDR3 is TGTGCCAGCAACGAACCGGTTGGCGAGGAGGGGCACGGCGGACCCTGGGGGGAGACCCAGTACTTC.

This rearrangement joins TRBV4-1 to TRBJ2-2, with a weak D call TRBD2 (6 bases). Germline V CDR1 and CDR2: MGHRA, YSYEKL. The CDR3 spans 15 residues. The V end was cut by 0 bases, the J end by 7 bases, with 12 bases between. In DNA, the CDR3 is TGCGCCAGCAGCCAAGATCCTCGGGGGATCGGGGAGCTGTTTTTT. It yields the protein CASSQDPRGIGELFF.

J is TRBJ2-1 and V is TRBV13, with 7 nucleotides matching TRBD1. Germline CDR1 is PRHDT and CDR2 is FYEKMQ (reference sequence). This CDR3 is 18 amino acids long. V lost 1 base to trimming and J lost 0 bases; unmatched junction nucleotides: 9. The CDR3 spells CASSLVTLTGSSYNEQFF. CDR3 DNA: TGTGCCAGCAGCTTAGTGACCTTGACAGGGAGCTCCTACAATGAGCAGTTCTTC.

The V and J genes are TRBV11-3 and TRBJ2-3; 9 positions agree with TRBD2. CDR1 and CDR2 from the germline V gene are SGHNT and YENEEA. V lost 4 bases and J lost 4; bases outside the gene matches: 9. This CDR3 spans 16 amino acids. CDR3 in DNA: TGTGCCAGCAGCTCGAGAACCGGGACTAGCTCAGATACGCAGTATTTT. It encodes CASSSRTGTSSDTQYF.

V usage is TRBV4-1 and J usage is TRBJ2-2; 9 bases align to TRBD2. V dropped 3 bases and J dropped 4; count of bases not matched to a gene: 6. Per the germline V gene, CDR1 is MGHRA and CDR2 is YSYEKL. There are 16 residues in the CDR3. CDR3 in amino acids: CASSQVAGEATGELFF. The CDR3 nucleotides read TGCGCCAGCAGCCAGGTAGCGGGAGAGGCCACCGGGGAGCTGTTTTTT.

The CDR3 DNA follows: TGCGCCAGCAACTCGGACGGGGGGGCCGTCGAGCAGTACTTC. As protein: CASNSDGGAVEQYF. This chain uses TRBV5-1 with TRBJ2-7; 8 bases line up with TRBD2. Trimming took 6 bases from V and 6 from J; bases not matched to a gene: 11. Germline-derived CDR1 and CDR2 are SGHRS and YFSETQ. The length of the CDR3 is 14 residues.

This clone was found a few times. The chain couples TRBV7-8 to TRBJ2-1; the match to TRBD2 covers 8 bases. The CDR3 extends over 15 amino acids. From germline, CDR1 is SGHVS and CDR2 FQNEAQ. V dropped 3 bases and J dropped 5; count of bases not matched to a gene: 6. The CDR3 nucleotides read TGTGCCAGCAGCTTTTTAGCGGGACCCCACAATGAGCAGTTCTTC. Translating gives CASSFLAGPHNEQFF.

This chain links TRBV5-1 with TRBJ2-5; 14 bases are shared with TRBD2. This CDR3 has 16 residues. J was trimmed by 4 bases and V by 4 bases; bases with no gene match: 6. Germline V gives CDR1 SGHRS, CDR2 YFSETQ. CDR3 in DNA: TGCGCCAGCAGCAAGACTAGCGGGGGGGCGGCAGAGACCCAGTACTTC. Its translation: CASSKTSGGAAETQYF.

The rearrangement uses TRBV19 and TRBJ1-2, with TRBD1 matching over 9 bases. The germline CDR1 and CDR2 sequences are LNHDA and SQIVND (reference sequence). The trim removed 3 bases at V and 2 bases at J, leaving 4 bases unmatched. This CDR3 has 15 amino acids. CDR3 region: CASSMDRGRNYGYTF. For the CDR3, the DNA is TGTGCCAGTAGTATGGACAGGGGAAGGAACTATGGCTACACCTTC.

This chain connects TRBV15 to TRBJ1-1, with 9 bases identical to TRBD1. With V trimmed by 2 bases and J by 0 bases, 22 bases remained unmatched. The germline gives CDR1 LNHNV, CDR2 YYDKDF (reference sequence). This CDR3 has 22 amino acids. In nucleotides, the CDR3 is TGTGCCACCAGCAGACCGGGACAGGGCCCACCCTTCCCTTCTATCATGAACACTGAAGCTTTCTTT. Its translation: CATSRPGQGPPFPSIMNTEAFF. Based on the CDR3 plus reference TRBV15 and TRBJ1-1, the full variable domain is DAMVIQNPRYQVTQFGKPVTLSCSQTLNHNVMYWYQQKSSQAPKLLFHYYDKDFNNEADTPDNFQSRRPNTSFCFLDIRSPGLGDTAMYLCATSRPGQGPPFPSIMNTEAFFGQGTRLTVV.